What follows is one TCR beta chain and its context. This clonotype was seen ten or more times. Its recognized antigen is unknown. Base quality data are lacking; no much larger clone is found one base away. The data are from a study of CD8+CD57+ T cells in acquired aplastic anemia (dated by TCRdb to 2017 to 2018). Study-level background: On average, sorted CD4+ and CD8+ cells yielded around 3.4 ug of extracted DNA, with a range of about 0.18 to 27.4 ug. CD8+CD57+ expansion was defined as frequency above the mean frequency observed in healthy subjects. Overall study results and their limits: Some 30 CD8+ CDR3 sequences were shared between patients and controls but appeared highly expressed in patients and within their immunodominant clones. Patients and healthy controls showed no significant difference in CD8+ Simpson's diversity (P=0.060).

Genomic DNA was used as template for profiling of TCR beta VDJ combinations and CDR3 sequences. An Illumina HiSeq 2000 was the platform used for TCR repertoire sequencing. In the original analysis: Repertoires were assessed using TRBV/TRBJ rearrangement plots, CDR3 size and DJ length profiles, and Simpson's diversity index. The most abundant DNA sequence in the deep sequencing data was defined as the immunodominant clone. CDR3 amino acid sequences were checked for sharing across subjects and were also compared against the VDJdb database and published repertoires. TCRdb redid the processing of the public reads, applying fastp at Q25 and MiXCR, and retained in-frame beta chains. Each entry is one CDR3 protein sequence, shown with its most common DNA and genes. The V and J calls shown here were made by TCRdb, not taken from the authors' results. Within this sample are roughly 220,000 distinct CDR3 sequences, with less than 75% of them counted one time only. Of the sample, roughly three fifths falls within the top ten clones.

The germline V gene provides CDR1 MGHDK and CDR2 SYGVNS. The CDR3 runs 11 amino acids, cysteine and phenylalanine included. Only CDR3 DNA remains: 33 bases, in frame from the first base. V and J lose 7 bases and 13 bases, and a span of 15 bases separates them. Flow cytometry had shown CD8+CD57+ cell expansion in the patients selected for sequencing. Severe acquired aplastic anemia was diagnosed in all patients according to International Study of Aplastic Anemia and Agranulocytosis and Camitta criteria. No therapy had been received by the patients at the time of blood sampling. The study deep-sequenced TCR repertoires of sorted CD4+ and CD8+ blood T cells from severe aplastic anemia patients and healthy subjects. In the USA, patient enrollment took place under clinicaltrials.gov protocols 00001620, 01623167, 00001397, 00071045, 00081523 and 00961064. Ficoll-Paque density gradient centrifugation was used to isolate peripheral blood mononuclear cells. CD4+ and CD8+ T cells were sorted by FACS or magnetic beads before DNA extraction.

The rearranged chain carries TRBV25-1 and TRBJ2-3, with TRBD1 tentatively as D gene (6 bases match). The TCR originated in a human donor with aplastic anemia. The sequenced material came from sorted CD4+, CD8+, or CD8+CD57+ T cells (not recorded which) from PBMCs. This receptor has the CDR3 CASTTGRREYF. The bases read TGTGCCAGCACCACAGGGCGGAGAGAGTATTTT.